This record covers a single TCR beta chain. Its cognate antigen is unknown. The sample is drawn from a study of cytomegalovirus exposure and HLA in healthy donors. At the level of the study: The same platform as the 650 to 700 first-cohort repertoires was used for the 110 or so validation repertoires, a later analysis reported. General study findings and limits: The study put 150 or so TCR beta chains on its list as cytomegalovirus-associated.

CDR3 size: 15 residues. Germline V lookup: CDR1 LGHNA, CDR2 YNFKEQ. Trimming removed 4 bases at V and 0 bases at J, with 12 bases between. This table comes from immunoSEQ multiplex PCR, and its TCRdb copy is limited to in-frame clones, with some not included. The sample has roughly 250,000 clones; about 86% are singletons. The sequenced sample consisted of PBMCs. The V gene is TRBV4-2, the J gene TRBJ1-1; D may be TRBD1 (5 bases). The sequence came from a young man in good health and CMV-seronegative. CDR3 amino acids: CASSPPTGMNTEAFF. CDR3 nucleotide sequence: TGTGCCAGCAGCCCCCCTACAGGTATGAACACTGAAGCTTTCTTT.